Listed here is a single T cell receptor beta chain. Antigen specificity is unknown. The sample belongs to a study of cytomegalovirus exposure and HLA in healthy donors. V shed 6 bases, J shed 6 bases, and the junction held 11 bases outside the gene matches. CDR1 and CDR2 from the germline V gene are MDHEN and SYDVKM. The CDR3 loop spans 14 amino acids. Findings of the study overall: As a later analysis revealed, the rate of TCR association differed by HLA locus, with DRB1 most and HLA-C fewest. The classifier was said to identify cytomegalovirus status with high specificity and sensitivity.

The PCR contained 60 Vbeta and 13 Jbeta primers. Sequencing was performed with immunoSEQ multiplex PCR; in TCRdb, only in-frame clones are kept and a portion is missing. Here the sample spans over 100,000 clones, about 70% being singletons. This sequence was found in a man aged 25 to 45 in good health and CMV-seropositive. V gene TRBV28 combines with J gene TRBJ2-7, with 7 bases aligning to TRBD2. The sequencing sample was made of PBMCs. CDR3 sequence (DNA): TGTGCCAGCAGCTTTGGCGGGAGTGCGGTCGAGCAGTACGTC. The encoded protein is CASSFGGSAVEQYV.